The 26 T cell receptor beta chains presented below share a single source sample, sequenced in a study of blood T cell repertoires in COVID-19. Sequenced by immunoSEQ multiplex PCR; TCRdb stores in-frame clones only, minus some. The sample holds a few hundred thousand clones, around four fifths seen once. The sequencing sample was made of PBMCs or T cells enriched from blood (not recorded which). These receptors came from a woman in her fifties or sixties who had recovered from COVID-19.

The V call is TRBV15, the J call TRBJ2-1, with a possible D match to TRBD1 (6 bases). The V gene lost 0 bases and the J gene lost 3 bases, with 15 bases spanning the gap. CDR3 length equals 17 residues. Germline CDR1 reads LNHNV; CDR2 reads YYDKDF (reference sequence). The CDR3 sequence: CATSRDRGGRRYNEQFF. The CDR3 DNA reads TGTGCCACCAGCAGAGATCGAGGGGGTCGCCGCTACAATGAGCAGTTCTTC.

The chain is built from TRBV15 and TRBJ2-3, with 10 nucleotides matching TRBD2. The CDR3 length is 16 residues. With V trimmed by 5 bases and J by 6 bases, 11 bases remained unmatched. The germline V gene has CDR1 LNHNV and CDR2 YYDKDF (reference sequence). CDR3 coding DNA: TGTGCCACCAGCCCAGGTCTAGCGGGGGTAGGGGATACGCAGTATTTT. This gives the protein CATSPGLAGVGDTQYF.

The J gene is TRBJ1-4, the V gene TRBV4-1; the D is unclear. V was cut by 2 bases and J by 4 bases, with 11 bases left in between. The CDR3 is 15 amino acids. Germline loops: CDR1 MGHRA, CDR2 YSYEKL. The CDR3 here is CASSQREVGNEKLFF. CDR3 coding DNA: TGCGCCAGCAGCCAACGGGAGGTTGGTAATGAAAAACTGTTTTTT.

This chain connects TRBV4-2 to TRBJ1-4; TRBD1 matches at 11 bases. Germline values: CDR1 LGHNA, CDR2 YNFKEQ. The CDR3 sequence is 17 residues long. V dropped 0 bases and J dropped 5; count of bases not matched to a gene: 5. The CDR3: CASSQEKGQGGNEKLFF. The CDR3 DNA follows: TGTGCCAGCAGCCAAGAAAAGGGACAGGGGGGGAATGAAAAACTGTTTTTT.

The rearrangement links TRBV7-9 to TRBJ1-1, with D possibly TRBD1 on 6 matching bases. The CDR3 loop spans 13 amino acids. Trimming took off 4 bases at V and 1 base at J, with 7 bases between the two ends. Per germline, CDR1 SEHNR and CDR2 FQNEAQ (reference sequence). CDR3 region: CASSWGPNTEAFF. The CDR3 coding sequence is TGTGCCAGCAGCTGGGGGCCGAACACTGAAGCTTTCTTT.

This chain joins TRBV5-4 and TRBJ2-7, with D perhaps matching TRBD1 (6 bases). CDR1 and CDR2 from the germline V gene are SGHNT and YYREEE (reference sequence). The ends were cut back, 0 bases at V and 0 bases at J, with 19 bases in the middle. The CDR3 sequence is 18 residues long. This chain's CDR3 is CASSLAREQGQFSYEQYF. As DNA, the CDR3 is TGTGCCAGCAGCTTGGCCCGGGAACAGGGCCAATTCTCCTACGAGCAGTACTTC.

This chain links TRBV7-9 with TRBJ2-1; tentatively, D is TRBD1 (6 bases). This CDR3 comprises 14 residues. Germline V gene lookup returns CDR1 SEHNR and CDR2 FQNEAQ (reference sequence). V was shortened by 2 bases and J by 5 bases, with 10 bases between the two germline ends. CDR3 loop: CASSLIGQNNEQFF. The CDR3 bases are TGTGCCAGCAGCTTAATAGGACAGAACAATGAGCAGTTCTTC.

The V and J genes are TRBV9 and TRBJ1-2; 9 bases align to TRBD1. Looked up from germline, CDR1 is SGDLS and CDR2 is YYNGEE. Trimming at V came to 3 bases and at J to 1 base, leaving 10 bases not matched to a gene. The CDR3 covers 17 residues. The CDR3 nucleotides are TGTGCCAGCAGCGCTAATTCACCGGGACAGGGTAACTATGGCTACACCTTC. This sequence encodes CASSANSPGQGNYGYTF.

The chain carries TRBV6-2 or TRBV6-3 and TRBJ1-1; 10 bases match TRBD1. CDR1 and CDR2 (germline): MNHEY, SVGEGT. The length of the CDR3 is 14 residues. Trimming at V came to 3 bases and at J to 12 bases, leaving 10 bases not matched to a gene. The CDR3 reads CASSYFGTGDLSFF. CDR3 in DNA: TGTGCCAGCAGTTATTTTGGGACAGGGGATTTATCTTTCTTT.

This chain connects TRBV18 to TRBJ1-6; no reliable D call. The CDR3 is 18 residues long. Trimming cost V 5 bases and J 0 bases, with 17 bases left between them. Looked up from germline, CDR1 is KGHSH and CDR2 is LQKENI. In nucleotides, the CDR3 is TGTGCCAGCTCAGCCACCTCCGGGGAGGGCTCCTATAATTCACCCCTCCACTTT. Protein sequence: CASSATSGEGSYNSPLHF.

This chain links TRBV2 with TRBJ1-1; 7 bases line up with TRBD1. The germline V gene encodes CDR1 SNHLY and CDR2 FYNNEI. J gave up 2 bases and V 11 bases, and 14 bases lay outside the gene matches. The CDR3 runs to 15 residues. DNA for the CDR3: TGTGCCGCGCACCAGGGGGAGGATCAAAACACTGAAGCTTTCTTT. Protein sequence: CAAHQGEDQNTEAFF. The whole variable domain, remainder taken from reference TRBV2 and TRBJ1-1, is EPEVTQTPSHQVTQMGQEVILRCVPISNHLYFYWYRQILGQKVEFLVSFYNNEISEKSEIFDDQFSVERPDGSNFTLKIRSTKLEDSAMYFCAAHQGEDQNTEAFFGQGTRLTVV.

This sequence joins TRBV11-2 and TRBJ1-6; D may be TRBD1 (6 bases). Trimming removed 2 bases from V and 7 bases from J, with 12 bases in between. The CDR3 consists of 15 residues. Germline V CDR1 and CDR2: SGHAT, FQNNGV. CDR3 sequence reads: CASSLRGAGNSPLHF. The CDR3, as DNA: TGTGCCAGCAGCTTACGGGGGGCCGGGAATTCACCCCTCCACTTT. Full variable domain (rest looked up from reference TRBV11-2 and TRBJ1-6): EAGVAQSPRYKIIEKRQSVAFWCNPISGHATLYWYQQILGQGPKLLIQFQNNGVVDDSQLPKDRFSAERLKGVDSTLKIQPAKLEDSAVYLCASSLRGAGNSPLHFGNGTRLTVT.

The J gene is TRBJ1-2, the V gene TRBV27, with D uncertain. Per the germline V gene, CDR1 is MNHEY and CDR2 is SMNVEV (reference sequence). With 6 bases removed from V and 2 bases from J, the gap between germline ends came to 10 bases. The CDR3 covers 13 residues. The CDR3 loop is CASSPYSNYGYTF. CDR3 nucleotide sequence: TGTGCCAGCAGCCCCTACTCAAACTATGGCTACACCTTC.

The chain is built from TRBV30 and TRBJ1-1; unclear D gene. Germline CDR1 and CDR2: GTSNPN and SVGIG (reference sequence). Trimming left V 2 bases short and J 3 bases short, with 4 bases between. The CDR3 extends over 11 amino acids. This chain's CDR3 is CAWSQDTEAFF. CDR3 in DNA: TGTGCCTGGAGTCAGGACACTGAAGCTTTCTTT.

Written as DNA, the CDR3 is TGCAGTGCTGGTGTCGTCGCAGGGGGCACTGAAGCTTTCTTT. Protein product: CSAGVVAGGTEAFF. V gene TRBV20-1 combines with J gene TRBJ1-1; 7 positions match TRBD1. Germline CDR1 is DFQATT and CDR2 is SNEGSKA (reference sequence). The junction had 10 bases not matched to a gene; V was cut back by 5 bases and J by 4 bases. The CDR3 consists of 14 residues.

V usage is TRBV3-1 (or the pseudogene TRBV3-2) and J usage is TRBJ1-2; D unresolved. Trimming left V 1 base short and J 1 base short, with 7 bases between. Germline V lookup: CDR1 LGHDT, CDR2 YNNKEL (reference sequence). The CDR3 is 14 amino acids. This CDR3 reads CASSQGLNNYGYTF. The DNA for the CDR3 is TGTGCCAGCAGCCAAGGGCTTAATAACTATGGCTACACCTTC.

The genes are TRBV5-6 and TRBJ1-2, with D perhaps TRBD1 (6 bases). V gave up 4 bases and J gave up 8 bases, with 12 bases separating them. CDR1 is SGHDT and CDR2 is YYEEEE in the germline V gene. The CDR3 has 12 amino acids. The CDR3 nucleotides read TGTGCCAGCAGCGGGGGGGCAGGCGGCTACACCTTC. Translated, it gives CASSGGAGGYTF.

CDR3 protein: CASLDSATNEKLFF. In DNA form, the CDR3 reads TGTGCCAGCCTCGACAGTGCAACTAATGAAAAACTGTTTTTT. This sequence joins TRBV6-6 and TRBJ1-4; tentative D call: TRBD1 (5 bases). Germline V CDR1 and CDR2: MNHNY, SVGAGI (reference sequence). This CDR3 has 14 residues. Trimming cost V 8 bases and J 0 bases, with 10 bases left between them.

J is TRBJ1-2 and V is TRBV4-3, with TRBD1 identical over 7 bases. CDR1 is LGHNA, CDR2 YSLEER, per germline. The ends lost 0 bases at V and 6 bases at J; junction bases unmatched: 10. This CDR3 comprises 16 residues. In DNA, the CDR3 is TGCGCCAGCAGCCAAGAAGGGGACAGATATGGCGATGGCTACACCTTC. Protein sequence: CASSQEGDRYGDGYTF.

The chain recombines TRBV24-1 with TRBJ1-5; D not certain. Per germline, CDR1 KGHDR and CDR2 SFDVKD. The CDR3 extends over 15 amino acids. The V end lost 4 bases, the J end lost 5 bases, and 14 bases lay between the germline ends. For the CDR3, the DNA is TGTGCCACCAGTGACCCTGGTGAGGTAGATCAGCCCCAGCATTTT. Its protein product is CATSDPGEVDQPQHF.

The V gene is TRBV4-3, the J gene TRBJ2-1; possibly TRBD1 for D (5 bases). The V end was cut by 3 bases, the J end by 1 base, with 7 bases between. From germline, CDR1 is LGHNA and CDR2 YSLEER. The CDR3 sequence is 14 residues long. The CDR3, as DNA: TGCGCCAGCAGCCACCCAGGGTCCTACAATGAGCAGTTCTTC. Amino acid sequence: CASSHPGSYNEQFF.

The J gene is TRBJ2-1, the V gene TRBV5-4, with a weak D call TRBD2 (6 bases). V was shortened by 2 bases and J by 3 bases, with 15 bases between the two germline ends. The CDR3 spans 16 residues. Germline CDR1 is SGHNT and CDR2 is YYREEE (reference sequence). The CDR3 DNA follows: TGTGCCAGCAGCTTTAAGGAGGGCGGACACTACAATGAGCAGTTCTTC. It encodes CASSFKEGGHYNEQFF.

CDR3 loop: CASRPGQGGETQYF. The CDR3 bases are TGTGCCAGCAGGCCGGGACAGGGTGGGGAGACCCAGTACTTC. The V gene is TRBV7-9, the J gene TRBJ2-5; TRBD1 agrees at 9 bases. The CDR3 totals 14 residues. Trimming at V came to 6 bases and at J to 5 bases, leaving 7 bases not matched to a gene. Germline-derived CDR1 and CDR2 are SEHNR and FQNEAQ (reference sequence). The whole variable domain, remainder taken from reference TRBV7-9 and TRBJ2-5, is DTGVSQNPRHKITKRGQNVTFRCDPISEHNRLYWYRQTLGQGPEFLTYFQNEAQLEKSRLLSDRFSAERPKGSFSTLEIQRTEQGDSAMYLCASRPGQGGETQYFGPGTRLLVL.

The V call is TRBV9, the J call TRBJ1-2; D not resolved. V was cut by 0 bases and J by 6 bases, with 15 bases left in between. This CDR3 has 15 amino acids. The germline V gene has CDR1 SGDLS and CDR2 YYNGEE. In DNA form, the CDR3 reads TGTGCCAGCAGCGTAGGCGGGGTCCAAGTCCATGGCTACACCTTC. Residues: CASSVGGVQVHGYTF.

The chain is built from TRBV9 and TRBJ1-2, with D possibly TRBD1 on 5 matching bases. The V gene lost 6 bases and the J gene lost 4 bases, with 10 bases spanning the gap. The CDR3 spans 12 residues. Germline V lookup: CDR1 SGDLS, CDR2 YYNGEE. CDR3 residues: CASTRGGYGYTF. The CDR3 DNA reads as TGTGCCAGCACACGGGGGGGCTATGGCTACACCTTC.

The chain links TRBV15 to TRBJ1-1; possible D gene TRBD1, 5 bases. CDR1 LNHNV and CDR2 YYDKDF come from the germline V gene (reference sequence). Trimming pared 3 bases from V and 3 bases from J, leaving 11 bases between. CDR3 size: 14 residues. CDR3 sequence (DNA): TGTGCCACCAGCAGCTCCGGGGGATACACTGAAGCTTTCTTT. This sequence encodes CATSSSGGYTEAFF. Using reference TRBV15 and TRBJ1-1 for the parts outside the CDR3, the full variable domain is DAMVIQNPRYQVTQFGKPVTLSCSQTLNHNVMYWYQQKSSQAPKLLFHYYDKDFNNEADTPDNFQSRRPNTSFCFLDIRSPGLGDTAMYLCATSSSGGYTEAFFGQGTRLTVV.